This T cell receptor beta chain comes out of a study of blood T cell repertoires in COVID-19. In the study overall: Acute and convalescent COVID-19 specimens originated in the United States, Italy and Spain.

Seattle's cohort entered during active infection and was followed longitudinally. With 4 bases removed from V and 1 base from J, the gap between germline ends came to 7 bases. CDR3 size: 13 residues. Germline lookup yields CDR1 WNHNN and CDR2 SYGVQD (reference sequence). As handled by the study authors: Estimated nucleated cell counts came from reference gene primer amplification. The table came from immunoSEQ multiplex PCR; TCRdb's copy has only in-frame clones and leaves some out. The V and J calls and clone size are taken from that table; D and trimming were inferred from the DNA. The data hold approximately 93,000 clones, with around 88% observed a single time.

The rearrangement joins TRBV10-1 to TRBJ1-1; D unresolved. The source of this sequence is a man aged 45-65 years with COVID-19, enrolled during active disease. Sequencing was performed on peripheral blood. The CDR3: CASSVAGNTEAFF. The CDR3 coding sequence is TGCGCCAGCAGTGTTGCAGGGAACACTGAAGCTTTCTTT.